The present entry profiles one TCR beta chain with its context. Its specificity is unknown. The sample belongs to a study of early T cells in non-severe SARS-CoV-2 infection. The wider study: Chains were not paired, and sequencing was done on bulk RNA from unsorted whole blood. Study-level points and caveats: In VDJdb matching, anti-spike CD8 responses were favored while private and CD4 specificities went missing.

Deletions cut 2 bases from V and 7 bases from J, with 3 bases between. The CDR3 spans 11 residues. Germline-derived CDR1 and CDR2 are MNHEY and SVGAGI. Tagging with unique molecular identifiers was applied to individual cDNA molecules. TCRdb called the 5' RACE reads again in MiXCR, with one record for every CDR3 protein. The sample contains some 96,000 distinct CDR3 sequences, about 15% of which appear only once. The receptor was isolated from an adult who was a healthcare worker with PCR-confirmed SARS-CoV-2 infection or an uninfected control (not recorded which). V gene TRBV6-5 combines with J gene TRBJ2-1, with D unclear. Sequences were obtained from whole blood. CDR3 amino acids: CASSYGNEQFF. CDR3 in DNA: TGTGCCAGCAGTTACGGGAATGAGCAGTTCTTC.